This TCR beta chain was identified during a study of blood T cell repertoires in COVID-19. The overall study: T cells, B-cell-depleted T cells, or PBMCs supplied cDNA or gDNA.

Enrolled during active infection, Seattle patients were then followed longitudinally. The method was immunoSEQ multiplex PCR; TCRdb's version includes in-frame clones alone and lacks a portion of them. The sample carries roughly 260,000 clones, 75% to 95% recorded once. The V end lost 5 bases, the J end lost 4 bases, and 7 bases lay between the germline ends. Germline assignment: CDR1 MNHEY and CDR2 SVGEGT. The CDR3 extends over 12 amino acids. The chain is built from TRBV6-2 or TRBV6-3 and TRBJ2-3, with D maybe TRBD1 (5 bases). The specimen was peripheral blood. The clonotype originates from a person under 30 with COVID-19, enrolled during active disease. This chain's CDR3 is CASSAGSDTQYF. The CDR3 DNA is TGTGCCAGCAGTGCAGGGTCAGATACGCAGTATTTT.